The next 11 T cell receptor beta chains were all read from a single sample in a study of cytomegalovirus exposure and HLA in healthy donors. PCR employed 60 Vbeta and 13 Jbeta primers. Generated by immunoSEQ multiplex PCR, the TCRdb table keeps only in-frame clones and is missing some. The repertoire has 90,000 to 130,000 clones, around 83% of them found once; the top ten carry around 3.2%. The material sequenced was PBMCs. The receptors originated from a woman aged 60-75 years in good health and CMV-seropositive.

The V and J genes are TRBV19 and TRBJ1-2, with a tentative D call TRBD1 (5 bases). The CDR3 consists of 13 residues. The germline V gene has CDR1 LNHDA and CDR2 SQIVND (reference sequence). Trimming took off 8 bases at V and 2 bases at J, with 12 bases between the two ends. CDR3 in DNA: TGTGCCAGTGGACGACAGAGGAACTATGGCTACACCTTC. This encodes CASGRQRNYGYTF. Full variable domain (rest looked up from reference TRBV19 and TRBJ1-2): DGGITQSPKYLFRKEGQNVTLSCEQNLNHDAMYWYRQDPGQGLRLIYYSQIVNDFQKGDIAEGYSVSREKKESFPLTVTSAQKNPTAFYLCASGRQRNYGYTFGSGTRLTVV.

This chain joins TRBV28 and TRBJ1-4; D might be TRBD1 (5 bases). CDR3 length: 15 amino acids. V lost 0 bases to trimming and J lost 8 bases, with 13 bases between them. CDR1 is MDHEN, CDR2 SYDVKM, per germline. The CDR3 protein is CASSLWAAGEEKLFF. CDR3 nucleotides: TGTGCCAGCAGTTTATGGGCTGCGGGGGAAGAAAAACTGTTTTTT.

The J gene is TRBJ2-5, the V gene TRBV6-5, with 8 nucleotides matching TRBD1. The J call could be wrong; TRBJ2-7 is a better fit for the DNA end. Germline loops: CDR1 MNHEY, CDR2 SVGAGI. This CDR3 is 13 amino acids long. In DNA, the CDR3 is TGTGCCAGCAGGCAGGGGGCTATTTACGAGCAGTACTTC. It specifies CASRQGAIYEQYF.

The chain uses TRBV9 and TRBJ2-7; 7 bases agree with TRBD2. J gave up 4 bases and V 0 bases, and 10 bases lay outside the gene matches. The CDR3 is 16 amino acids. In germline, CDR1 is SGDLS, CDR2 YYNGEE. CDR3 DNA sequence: TGTGCCAGCAGCGTAGATGGGGGGGTACTCAGTTACGAGCAGTACTTC. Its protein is CASSVDGGVLSYEQYF.

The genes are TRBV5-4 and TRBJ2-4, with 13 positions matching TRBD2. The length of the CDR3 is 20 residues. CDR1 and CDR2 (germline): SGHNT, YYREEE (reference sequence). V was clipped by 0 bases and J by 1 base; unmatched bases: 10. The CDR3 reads CASSLAGTSGKVGAKNIQYF. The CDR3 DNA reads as TGTGCCAGCAGCTTGGCCGGGACTAGCGGGAAGGTTGGGGCCAAAAACATTCAGTACTTC.

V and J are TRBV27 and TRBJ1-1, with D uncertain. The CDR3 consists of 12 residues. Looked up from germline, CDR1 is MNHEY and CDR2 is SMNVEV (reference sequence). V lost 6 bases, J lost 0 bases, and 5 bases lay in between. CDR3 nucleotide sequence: TGTGCCAGCAGACGGGTGAACACTGAAGCTTTCTTT. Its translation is CASRRVNTEAFF.

The CDR3 DNA reads TGTGCCAGCAGTGATCAGGGCTCTTATGAAAAACTGTTTTTT. It encodes CASSDQGSYEKLFF. V and J are TRBV2 and TRBJ1-4; D might be TRBD1 (5 bases). Germline CDR1 SNHLY, CDR2 FYNNEI. Trimming left V 3 bases short and J 6 bases short, with 11 bases between. The CDR3 has 14 residues. Full variable domain (outside the CDR3, taken from reference TRBV2 and TRBJ1-4): EPEVTQTPSHQVTQMGQEVILRCVPISNHLYFYWYRQILGQKVEFLVSFYNNEISEKSEIFDDQFSVERPDGSNFTLKIRSTKLEDSAMYFCASSDQGSYEKLFFGSGTQLSVL.

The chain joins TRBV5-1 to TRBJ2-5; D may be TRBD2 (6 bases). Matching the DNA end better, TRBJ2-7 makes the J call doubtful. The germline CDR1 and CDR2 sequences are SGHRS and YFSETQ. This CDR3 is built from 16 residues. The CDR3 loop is CASSLGPLALAYEQYF. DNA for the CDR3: TGCGCCAGCAGCTTGGGTCCACTAGCCTTAGCCTACGAGCAGTACTTC.

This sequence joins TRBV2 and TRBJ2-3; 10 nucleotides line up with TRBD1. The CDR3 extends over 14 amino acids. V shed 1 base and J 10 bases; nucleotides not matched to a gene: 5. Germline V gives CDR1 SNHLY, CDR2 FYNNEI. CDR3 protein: CASSEGTGGSPQYF. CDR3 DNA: TGTGCCAGCAGTGAAGGGACAGGGGGGTCCCCGCAGTATTTT.

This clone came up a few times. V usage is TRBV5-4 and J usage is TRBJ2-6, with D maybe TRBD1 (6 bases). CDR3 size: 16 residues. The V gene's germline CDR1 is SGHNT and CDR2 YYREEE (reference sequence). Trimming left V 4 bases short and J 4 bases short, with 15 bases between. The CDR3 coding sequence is TGTGCCAGCAGCCCGATATCCGGGACAGGGGCCAACGTCCTGACTTTC. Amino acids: CASSPISGTGANVLTF.

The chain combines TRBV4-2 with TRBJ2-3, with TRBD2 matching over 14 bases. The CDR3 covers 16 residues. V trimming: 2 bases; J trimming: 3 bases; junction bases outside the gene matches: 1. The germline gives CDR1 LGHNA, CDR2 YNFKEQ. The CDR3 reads CASSQRLAGGTDTQYF. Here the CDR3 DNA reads TGTGCCAGCAGCCAACGACTAGCGGGAGGGACAGATACGCAGTATTTT.